The 21 T cell receptor beta chains presented below share a single source sample, sequenced in a study of glioma-infiltrating T cells. Amplification of TCR alpha and beta CDR3 regions from RNA used iRepertoire nested multiplex PCR. Using its own MiXCR run on the multiplex PCR reads, TCRdb lists one record per CDR3 protein. The data show around 90,000 distinct CDR3 sequences, with roughly 40% seen just once and more than 30% held by the top ten. Sequenced: glioma tissue, nonneoplastic brain tissue, or PBMCs (not recorded which). The receptors shown here come from a human donor with low-grade glioma or glioblastoma, undergoing nonglioma brain surgery, or in good health (not recorded which).

The rearrangement links TRBV29-1 to TRBJ2-5; a possible D gene is TRBD1 (6 bases). The CDR3 is made up of 12 amino acids. The V end lost 6 bases, the J end lost 1 base, and 9 bases lay between the germline ends. CDR1 and CDR2 from the germline V gene are SQVTM and ANQGSEA. The CDR3 sequence is CSVTGTQETQYF. The CDR3 nucleotides are TGCAGCGTCACAGGGACCCAAGAGACCCAGTACTTC. Filled out from reference TRBV29-1 and TRBJ2-5, the complete variable domain reads SAVISQKPSRDICQRGTSLTIQCQVDSQVTMMFWYRQQPGQSLTLIATANQGSEATYESGFVIDKFPISRPNLTFSTLTVSNMSPEDSSIYLCSVTGTQETQYFGPGTRLLVL.

Points on this clonotype: A read error may produce the germline difference seen at one junction end. This chain uses TRBV6-2 or TRBV6-3 with TRBJ2-2; D is undetermined. Germline lookup yields CDR1 MNHEY and CDR2 SVGEGT. This CDR3 contains 15 residues. CDR3 sequence (DNA): TGTGCCGGCAGTTACTCGATCAGCAGCACCGGGGAGCTGTTTTTT. It codes for CAGSYSISSTGELFF.

This clonotype was seen ten or more times. The chain links TRBV5-1 to TRBJ2-7; TRBD2 aligns across 7 bases. V dropped 3 bases and J dropped 0; count of bases not matched to a gene: 3. CDR1 SGHRS and CDR2 YFSETQ come from the germline V gene. The CDR3 sequence is 14 residues long. CDR3 in amino acids: CASSWSGTSYEQYF. The CDR3, as DNA: TGCGCCAGCAGCTGGAGCGGGACCTCCTACGAGCAGTACTTC. Based on the CDR3 plus reference TRBV5-1 and TRBJ2-7, the full variable domain is KAGVTQTPRYLIKTRGQQVTLSCSPISGHRSVSWYQQTPGQGLQFLFEYFSETQRNKGNFPGRFSGRQFSNSRSEMNVSTLELGDSALYLCASSWSGTSYEQYFGPGTRLTVT.

The chain links TRBV20-1 to TRBJ2-7, with 8 bases lining up with TRBD2. The CDR3 runs 16 residues. Germline V gene sequence: CDR1 DFQATT, CDR2 SNEGSKA (reference sequence). The junction had 11 bases not matched to a gene; V was cut back by 2 bases and J by 2 bases. The CDR3 region is CSARSMSPLAAYEQYF. CDR3 in DNA: TGCAGTGCTAGATCTATGTCGCCACTAGCGGCCTACGAGCAGTACTTC.

Of note for this clonotype: The junction and the germline gene differ at one end; a read error may be behind it. The chain employs TRBV27 and TRBJ1-5; possible D gene TRBD1, 5 bases. Germline V lookup: CDR1 MNHEY, CDR2 SMNVEV (reference sequence). This CDR3 has 15 amino acids. This chain's CDR3 is CASSLGGSGNQPKHF. The CDR3 nucleotides read TGTGCCAGCAGTTTAGGGGGATCGGGCAATCAGCCCAAGCATTTT.

This clonotype was recorded many times. The chain links TRBV19 to TRBJ2-5; D gene unclear. The V gene's germline CDR1 is LNHDA and CDR2 SQIVND (reference sequence). Trimming pared 3 bases from V and 5 bases from J, leaving 16 bases between. CDR3 length: 15 residues. In DNA form, the CDR3 reads TGTGCCAGTAGTATGGAAGCGCGCGCCGGGGAGACCCAGTACTTC. Its translation: CASSMEARAGETQYF.

This clonotype was seen many times. The chain has TRBV27 and TRBJ1-5, with D maybe TRBD1 (5 bases). The CDR3 sequence is 15 residues long. V lost 2 bases to trimming and J lost 2 bases, with 10 bases between them. Germline V gene lookup returns CDR1 MNHEY and CDR2 SMNVEV (reference sequence). CDR3 in DNA: TGTGCCAGCAGTTTAGGGGGATTGGGCAATCAGCCCCAGCATTTT. This codes for CASSLGGLGNQPQHF.

Ten or more counts support this clonotype. This chain joins TRBV7-2 and TRBJ1-5, with D possibly TRBD1 on 6 matching bases. V was trimmed by 3 bases and J by 11 bases, leaving 17 bases between them. The CDR3 spans 14 residues. Germline V gene lookup returns CDR1 SGHTA and CDR2 FQGNSA. This chain's CDR3 is CASSLGGWGVAQHF. The CDR3 DNA follows: TGTGCCAGCAGCTTGGGGGGCTGGGGGGTGGCCCAGCATTTT.

The sample holds many counts of this clonotype. The chain uses TRBV15 and TRBJ2-7; 10 positions match TRBD2. The junction had 6 bases not matched to a gene; V was cut back by 6 bases and J by 4 bases. The CDR3 length is 14 residues. Looked up from germline, CDR1 is LNHNV and CDR2 is YYDKDF (reference sequence). The CDR3 spells CATRPSGSSYEQYF. CDR3 nucleotides: TGTGCCACCAGACCTAGCGGGAGTAGTTACGAGCAGTACTTC. The variable domain in full, with the rest retrieved from reference TRBV15 and TRBJ2-7, is DAMVIQNPRYQVTQFGKPVTLSCSQTLNHNVMYWYQQKSSQAPKLLFHYYDKDFNNEADTPDNFQSRRPNTSFCFLDIRSPGLGDTAMYLCATRPSGSSYEQYFGPGTRLTVT.

This clonotype was counted ten times or more. A read error may account for a junction end that differs from germline. The chain is built from TRBV20-1 and TRBJ2-1; TRBD1 might be the D (6 bases). Germline CDR1 and CDR2: DFQATT and SNEGSKA (reference sequence). This CDR3 contains 16 residues. The CDR3 bases are TGCAGTGCCGCAACGTCGCTGGGGGCGATGTACAATGAGCAGTCCTTC. Protein sequence: CSAATSLGAMYNEQSF.

At least ten counts were recorded for this clonotype. The chain is built from TRBV20-1 and TRBJ1-3; no clear D gene. The CDR3 consists of 12 residues. Per germline, CDR1 DFQATT and CDR2 SNEGSKA (reference sequence). V was clipped by 0 bases and J by 8 bases, with 8 bases between them. CDR3 sequence reads: CSARESRDTIYF. The CDR3 nucleotides are TGCAGTGCTAGAGAATCCCGGGACACCATATATTTT.

As for this clonotype: A read error may produce the germline difference seen at one junction end. The chain employs TRBV2 and TRBJ1-5; D gene uncertain. CDR1 and CDR2 from the germline V gene are SNHLY and FYNNEI. CDR3 length: 15 residues. CDR3 sequence: CASSEVGCSNHPQHF. Here the CDR3 DNA reads TGTGCCAGCAGTGAAGTAGGGTGTAGCAATCATCCCCAGCATTTT.

Comment on this clonotype: A read error may produce the germline difference seen at one junction end. The J gene is TRBJ2-6, the V gene TRBV6-2 or TRBV6-3; tentatively, D is TRBD1 (5 bases). Germline CDR1 reads MNHEY; CDR2 reads SVGEGT. The CDR3 runs 16 residues. CDR3 nucleotides: TGTGCAAGCAGTGTAGCACAATTCTCTGGGGCCAACGCCCTGACTTTC. This gives the protein CASSVAQFSGANALTF.

Comments on this clonotype: One base away lies a much larger clone, so this may be a sequencing read error. The chain couples TRBV2 to TRBJ2-5; D gene uncertain. The CDR3 is 14 residues long. Between the trimmed V and J ends, which lost 0 bases and 2 bases, there was a span of 7 bases. Germline loops: CDR1 SNHLY, CDR2 FYNNEI. CDR3 nucleotide sequence: TGTGCCAGCAGTGAAGCATATGGTCAAGAGACCCAGTACTTC. It encodes CASSEAYGQETQYF. Combining the CDR3 with reference TRBV2 and TRBJ2-5 gives the whole variable domain EPEVTQTPSHQVTQMGQEVILRCVPISNHLYFYWYRQILGQKVEFLVSFYNNEISEKSEIFDDQFSVERPDGSNFTLKIRSTKLEDSAMYFCASSEAYGQETQYFGPGTRLLVL.

This clonotype was observed a single time. The chain links TRBV7-9 to TRBJ2-1; TRBD2 matches 12 bases. The germline V gene has CDR1 SEHNR and CDR2 FQNEAQ (reference sequence). This CDR3 comprises 15 residues. With V trimmed by 5 bases and J by 8 bases, 7 bases remained unmatched. CDR3 protein: CASSTSTSGRHEQFF. In nucleotides, the CDR3 is TGTGCCAGCAGCACGTCGACTAGCGGGAGACATGAGCAGTTCTTC.

Notes on this clonotype: One junction end disagrees with the germline gene, perhaps due to a read error. The genes are TRBV19 and TRBJ1-2; D unclear. This CDR3 is 14 amino acids long. Germline CDR1 and CDR2: LNHDA and SQIVND (reference sequence). DNA for the CDR3: TGTGCCAGTGGTATAGGAGACGTCCACTATGGCTACACCTTC. Translating it yields CASGIGDVHYGYTF.

This clonotype has ten or more counts. The chain links TRBV6-1 to TRBJ1-3; the match to TRBD1 covers 8 bases. CDR1 is MNHNS and CDR2 is SASEGT in the germline V gene. V shed 8 bases and J 0 bases; nucleotides not matched to a gene: 3. CDR3 length equals 14 residues. The chain's CDR3 is CASRGTGSGNTIYF. Here the CDR3 DNA reads TGTGCCAGCCGAGGGACAGGCTCTGGAAACACCATATATTTT.

The rearrangement uses TRBV20-1 and TRBJ2-7, with 8 bases lining up with TRBD2. CDR3 size: 14 residues. Germline CDR1 and CDR2: DFQATT and SNEGSKA (reference sequence). Trimming cost V 8 bases and J 0 bases; bases outside gene matches: 9. Written as DNA, the CDR3 is TGCAGTATAACGAAGCGGGAGAGCTCCTACGAGCAGTACTTC. Translating it yields CSITKRESSYEQYF.

As concerns this clonotype: The CDR3 does not end in the conserved phenylalanine or tryptophan, so this is likely a read error. It is unclear where the CDR3 begins or ends on the DNA, so no DNA is shown, and the CDR3 is as TCRdb lists it. The chain links TRBV10-3 to TRBJ1-1; the tabulated D call, TRBD1, remains unverified against the DNA. Germline-derived CDR1 and CDR2 are ENHRY and SYGVKD. The CDR3 contains 13 residues when both ends are counted. The CDR3: CAISEVPNTEALL.

This clonotype showed up many times. This chain links TRBV28 with TRBJ2-3; 11 nucleotides match TRBD2. V shed 6 bases and J 5 bases; nucleotides not matched to a gene: 10. The V gene's germline CDR1 is MDHEN and CDR2 SYDVKM. The CDR3 loop spans 16 amino acids. The CDR3 region has the DNA TGTGCCAGCAGGACTAGCGGGGCTCGCCCCCGAGATACGCAGTATTTT. Translated, it gives CASRTSGARPRDTQYF.

This clonotype was observed at least ten times. The CDR3 DNA is TGTGCCAGCAGCTTCGTAATTAGCGAGAATCAAGAGACCCAGTACTTC. Residues: CASSFVISENQETQYF. The rearrangement links TRBV5-5 to TRBJ2-5; tentatively, D is TRBD2 (5 bases). The germline CDR1 and CDR2 sequences are SGHKS and YYEKEE (reference sequence). The V and J ends lost 2 bases and 2 bases respectively, with 16 bases between them. The CDR3 covers 16 residues. The full variable domain, rest sourced from reference TRBV5-5 and TRBJ2-5, is DAGVTQSPTHLIKTRGQQVTLRCSPISGHKSVSWYQQVLGQGPQFIFQYYEKEERGRGNFPDRFSARQFPNYSSELNVNALLLGDSALYLCASSFVISENQETQYFGPGTRLLVL.